Following are 19 T cell receptor beta chains from one sample sequenced in a study of blood T cells in healthy people across ages. Primed by a sample-barcoded 5' primer and a J-beta primer mix, a second PCR proceeded for roughly 7 to 12 cycles. TCRdb itself ran the 5' RACE reads through MiXCR, one entry per CDR3 protein. Of hundreds of thousands of distinct CDR3 sequences listed, roughly three fifths are singletons. Sequencing was done on a sample of blood. These receptors came from a man aged 40-55 years in good health.

This clonotype turned up a few times. The V call is TRBV7-2, the J call TRBJ2-7; D is possibly TRBD1 (5 bases). The CDR3 sequence is 14 residues long. Germline assignment: CDR1 SGHTA and CDR2 FQGNSA. Trimming removed 8 bases at V and 1 base at J, with 15 bases between. CDR3 loop: CASGSTRQSYEQYF. In DNA, the CDR3 is TGTGCCAGCGGCTCTACTCGACAGTCCTACGAGCAGTACTTC. Filled out from reference TRBV7-2 and TRBJ2-7, the complete variable domain reads GAGVSQSPSNKVTEKGKDVELRCDPISGHTALYWYRQSLGQGLEFLIYFQGNSAPDKSGLPSDRFSAERTGGSVSTLTIQRTQQEDSAVYLCASGSTRQSYEQYFGPGTRLTVT.

This chain uses TRBV24-1 with TRBJ2-6, with a possible D match to TRBD1 (6 bases). CDR1 is KGHDR, CDR2 SFDVKD, per germline. CDR3 length: 18 residues. V lost 4 bases, J lost 0 bases, and 15 bases lay in between. The CDR3 DNA reads TGTGCCACCAGTGACACTCAGGGGATCCGCTCTGGGGCCAACGTCCTGACTTTC. Translating gives CATSDTQGIRSGANVLTF.

Concerning this clonotype: At one end the junction does not follow the germline gene, possibly because of a read error. The CDR3 protein is CANSPLPSTDTQYF. In DNA form, the CDR3 reads TGTGCCAACAGCCCACTACCATCCACAGATACGCAGTATTTT. The rearrangement links TRBV7-9 to TRBJ2-3; no clear D gene. Germline V gene sequence: CDR1 SEHNR, CDR2 FQNEAQ (reference sequence). The CDR3 runs to 14 residues.

This clonotype was observed a handful of times. V and J are TRBV24-1 and TRBJ2-1; D possibly uses TRBD1 or TRBD2 (6 bases each). Trimming cost V 0 bases and J 7 bases, with 9 bases left between them. Germline V lookup: CDR1 KGHDR, CDR2 SFDVKD. The CDR3 runs 14 residues. In DNA form, the CDR3 reads TGTGCCACCAGTGATTTGGAAGGGGGGAATGAGCAGTTCTTC. Translating it yields CATSDLEGGNEQFF.

This sequence joins TRBV6-2 or TRBV6-3 and TRBJ2-1; D is unclear. V gave up 0 bases and J gave up 1 base, with 7 bases separating them. CDR1 is MNHEY, CDR2 SVGEGT, per germline. CDR3 size: 15 residues. In DNA, the CDR3 is TGTGCCAGCAGTTACTCTCACCTATCCTACAATGAGCAGTTCTTC. This encodes CASSYSHLSYNEQFF.

V gene TRBV7-9 combines with J gene TRBJ2-5, with 7 bases identical to TRBD2. With 9 bases clipped from V and 11 bases from J, the junction kept 15 bases outside the gene matches. CDR1 and CDR2 from the germline V gene are SEHNR and FQNEAQ (reference sequence). The CDR3 contains 13 residues. CDR3 DNA: TGTGCCAGTGTGGGGGGGTCTTACAATGAGCAGTACTTC. This codes for CASVGGSYNEQYF.

The chain is built from TRBV28 and TRBJ1-2; D gene uncertain. This CDR3 is 15 amino acids long. Germline-derived CDR1 and CDR2 are MDHEN and SYDVKM. V shed 5 bases and J shed 4 bases, with 17 bases lying between them. The CDR3 here is CASSPIGLFIYGYTF. The CDR3 DNA reads as TGTGCCAGCAGTCCCATTGGGCTGTTCATCTATGGCTACACCTTC.

The chain recombines TRBV11-1 with TRBJ2-1, with 7 positions matching TRBD2. The length of the CDR3 is 17 residues. Germline V gives CDR1 SGHAT, CDR2 FQDESV (reference sequence). The V segment lost 4 bases and the J segment 8 bases; nucleotides outside the gene matches: 17. This chain's CDR3 is CASSYPYGQRGDDEQFF. In DNA, the CDR3 is TGTGCCAGCAGCTACCCCTATGGTCAGCGGGGAGACGATGAGCAGTTCTTC.

This clonotype was observed once. The chain combines TRBV4-1 with TRBJ1-2; 8 nucleotides agree with TRBD1. The V segment lost 1 base and the J segment 3 bases; nucleotides outside the gene matches: 4. CDR3 length equals 15 residues. Germline V gene lookup returns CDR1 MGHRA and CDR2 YSYEKL. CDR3 region: CASSQVGQGYYGYTF. The DNA for the CDR3 is TGCGCCAGCAGCCAAGTTGGACAGGGATACTATGGCTACACCTTC.

The rearrangement joins TRBV7-2 to TRBJ2-1, with TRBD2 identical over 9 bases. This CDR3 is 16 amino acids long. The V gene's germline CDR1 is SGHTA and CDR2 FQGNSA. Germline trimming cut 5 bases from V and 8 bases from J; bases unmatched to any gene: 13. The CDR3 protein is CASSRRKVAGEYEQFF. CDR3 nucleotides: TGTGCCAGCAGCCGCCGTAAGGTAGCGGGAGAATATGAGCAGTTCTTC.

The rearrangement uses TRBV14 and TRBJ2-2; 13 nucleotides agree with TRBD2. The CDR3 is 15 residues long. Looked up from germline, CDR1 is SGHDN and CDR2 is FVKESK. Trimming took 4 bases from V and 5 from J; bases not matched to a gene: 1. The CDR3 coding sequence is TGTGCCAGCAGCCTGACTAGCGGGGGGACCGGGGAGCTGTTTTTT. It specifies CASSLTSGGTGELFF.

The chain joins TRBV7-3 to TRBJ2-3, with D possibly being TRBD2 (6 bases). From germline, CDR1 is SGHTA and CDR2 FQGTGA. The CDR3 covers 13 residues. The ends were cut back, 5 bases at V and 7 bases at J, with 13 bases in the middle. CDR3 nucleotide sequence: TGTGCCAGCAGCCCACCGGGGGTGAATACGCAGTATTTT. Its protein product is CASSPPGVNTQYF.

The rearrangement joins TRBV20-1 to TRBJ2-4; D gene uncertain. V lost 0 bases, J lost 0 bases, and 9 bases lay in between. Germline CDR1 is DFQATT and CDR2 is SNEGSKA (reference sequence). The CDR3 has 15 amino acids. In DNA form, the CDR3 reads TGCAGTGCTAGAGAGTTTGGGGAAGCCAAAAACATTCAGTACTTC. Translating gives CSAREFGEAKNIQYF.

This rearrangement joins TRBV20-1 to TRBJ2-1, with a tentative D call TRBD2 (5 bases). This CDR3 spans 12 amino acids. V was shortened by 7 bases and J by 4 bases, with 11 bases between the two germline ends. Germline V gene sequence: CDR1 DFQATT, CDR2 SNEGSKA (reference sequence). CDR3 DNA: TGCAGTGGGACTCGGACGTACAATGAGCAGTTCTTC. Protein product: CSGTRTYNEQFF.

The chain carries TRBV7-8 and TRBJ1-2, with TRBD1 matching 7 bases. With 1 base clipped from V and 5 bases from J, the junction kept 4 bases outside the gene matches. Germline V lookup: CDR1 SGHVS, CDR2 FQNEAQ. CDR3 size: 14 residues. The DNA for the CDR3 is TGTGCCAGCAGCTTAGTAACAGGGGCGTATGGCTACACCTTC. It is translated as CASSLVTGAYGYTF.

This clonotype was seen a few times. The rearrangement joins TRBV4-2 to TRBJ2-1, with 9 bases fitting TRBD2. Losses at the gene ends were 1 base for V and 12 bases for J; bases not matched to a gene: 13. Per germline, CDR1 LGHNA and CDR2 YNFKEQ. The CDR3 totals 16 residues. CDR3 sequence reads: CASSQVSGSSEDGQFF. The CDR3 DNA reads TGTGCCAGCAGCCAAGTTAGCGGGAGCTCAGAGGATGGGCAGTTCTTC.

This clonotype was found once. CDR3 protein: CSATPSGISTDTQYF. The CDR3 DNA sequence: TGCAGTGCCACACCATCCGGGATCAGCACAGATACGCAGTATTTT. This chain uses TRBV20-1 with TRBJ2-3; a possible D gene is TRBD2 (5 bases). This CDR3 region has 15 residues. Germline V gene data show CDR1 as DFQATT and CDR2 as SNEGSKA (reference sequence). Trimming left V 6 bases short and J 0 bases short, with 16 bases between.

This clonotype has just a few counts. The genes are TRBV20-1 and TRBJ1-4; D perhaps matches TRBD1 (6 bases). V was pared by 3 bases and J by 8 bases, with 16 bases between. This CDR3 comprises 14 residues. Germline-derived CDR1 and CDR2 are DFQATT and SNEGSKA (reference sequence). For the CDR3, the DNA is TGCAGTGCTAGGGAAACAGGGATTGGGGAAAAACTGTTTTTT. It specifies CSARETGIGEKLFF.

This chain joins TRBV7-2 and TRBJ2-6, with a tentative D call TRBD2 (7 bases). Trimming shortened V by 5 bases and J by 2 bases, and 13 bases separated the two germline ends. Germline CDR1 and CDR2: SGHTA and FQGNSA. The length of the CDR3 is 16 residues. CDR3 coding DNA: TGTGCCAGCAGCAGCTGGGAGGGGGCTGGGGCCAACGTCCTGACTTTC. Translated: CASSSWEGAGANVLTF.